The 14 T cell receptor beta chains in this list originate from one sample, sequenced in a study of blood T cell repertoires in COVID-19. Assay: immunoSEQ multiplex PCR; the TCRdb copy retains only in-frame clones and omits some. The sample includes 140,000 to 150,000 clones, around 90% of them seen just once. The sequencing sample was made of PBMCs or T cells enriched from blood (not recorded which). These receptors all come from a woman in her forties who had been exposed to COVID-19.

The rearrangement joins TRBV25-1 to TRBJ2-2, with a possible D match to TRBD1 (5 bases). The CDR3 has 15 residues. Trimming stripped 6 bases from V and 1 base from J, with 12 bases between. Germline V gives CDR1 MGHDK, CDR2 SYGVNS. The CDR3 DNA reads as TGTGCCAGCAGGGGATCTACAGGGAACACCGGGGAGCTGTTTTTT. This encodes CASRGSTGNTGELFF.

The V gene is TRBV29-1, the J gene TRBJ1-1; D perhaps matches TRBD1 (6 bases). V was shortened by 4 bases and J by 8 bases, with 11 bases between the two germline ends. This CDR3 region has 11 residues. Germline V lookup: CDR1 SQVTM, CDR2 ANQGSEA. The CDR3 DNA reads as TGCAGCGTTGGGGGGCCAGAGGAAGCTTTCTTT. It specifies CSVGGPEEAFF.

This sequence joins TRBV5-1 and TRBJ1-3, with no clear D. From germline, CDR1 is SGHRS and CDR2 YFSETQ. The CDR3 has 15 amino acids. V was trimmed by 5 bases and J by 8 bases, leaving 20 bases between them. Here the CDR3 DNA reads TGCGCCAGCAGGGGAACGGGTCTCACCGGGGACACCATATATTTT. It specifies CASRGTGLTGDTIYF. Filled out from reference TRBV5-1 and TRBJ1-3, the complete variable domain reads KAGVTQTPRYLIKTRGQQVTLSCSPISGHRSVSWYQQTPGQGLQFLFEYFSETQRNKGNFPGRFSGRQFSNSRSEMNVSTLELGDSALYLCASRGTGLTGDTIYFGEGSWLTVV.

The chain is built from TRBV7-9 and TRBJ1-6; D remains ambiguous. Germline loops: CDR1 SEHNR, CDR2 FQNEAQ (reference sequence). V gave up 1 base and J gave up 7 bases, with 11 bases separating them. This CDR3 region has 15 residues. CDR3 amino acids: CASSLGGRGNSPLHF. CDR3 bases: TGTGCCAGCAGCTTAGGGGGTCGGGGAAATTCACCCCTCCACTTT. The entire variable domain, with the rest obtained from reference TRBV7-9 and TRBJ1-6, is as follows: DTGVSQNPRHKITKRGQNVTFRCDPISEHNRLYWYRQTLGQGPEFLTYFQNEAQLEKSRLLSDRFSAERPKGSFSTLEIQRTEQGDSAMYLCASSLGGRGNSPLHFGNGTRLTVT.

The rearrangement links TRBV28 to TRBJ2-7; TRBD2 aligns across 11 bases. The CDR3 has 13 residues. V dropped 5 bases and J dropped 13; count of bases not matched to a gene: 10. In germline, CDR1 is MDHEN, CDR2 SYDVKM. The CDR3 DNA reads as TGTGCCAGCAGTCCAAATGCTCTAGCGGGAGGTTACTTC. This codes for CASSPNALAGGYF. The whole variable domain, remainder taken from reference TRBV28 and TRBJ2-7, is DVKVTQSSRYLVKRTGEKVFLECVQDMDHENMFWYRQDPGLGLRLIYFSYDVKMKEKGDIPEGYSVSREKKERFSLILESASTNQTSMYLCASSPNALAGGYFGPGTRLTVT.

The chain couples TRBV10-3 to TRBJ1-2, with D unclear. This CDR3 is 13 amino acids long. V dropped 4 bases and J dropped 8 bases, with 14 bases sitting between them. The germline V gene has CDR1 ENHRY and CDR2 SYGVKD. CDR3 DNA sequence: TGTGCCATCAGTGGGATAGCAACGGGGGGCTACACCTTC. This gives the protein CAISGIATGGYTF.

This clone was detected only a few times. The J gene is TRBJ1-2, the V gene TRBV27; 7 bases map to TRBD1. V trimming: 6 bases; J trimming: 2 bases; junction bases outside the gene matches: 6. Germline V gene data show CDR1 as MNHEY and CDR2 as SMNVEV (reference sequence). The CDR3 loop spans 14 amino acids. The CDR3 region has the DNA TGTGCCAGCAGGAACAGGGGATTCAACTATGGCTACACCTTC. It codes for CASRNRGFNYGYTF.

The rearrangement links TRBV28 to TRBJ1-1, with TRBD1 as a possible D gene (6 bases). The V end was cut by 9 bases, the J end by 5 bases, with 10 bases between. The CDR3 is 11 amino acids. Germline CDR1 and CDR2: MDHEN and SYDVKM. CDR3 amino acids: CASNRETEAFF. The CDR3 coding sequence is TGTGCCAGTAACAGGGAAACTGAAGCTTTCTTT.

This clone has a handful of counts. CDR3 sequence: CASSQRTGETQYF. For the CDR3, the DNA is TGTGCCAGCAGCCAAAGGACAGGGGAGACCCAGTACTTC. The chain uses TRBV6-6 and TRBJ2-5; 8 bases agree with TRBD1. Per germline, CDR1 MNHNY and CDR2 SVGAGI (reference sequence). The junction had 5 bases not matched to a gene; V was cut back by 6 bases and J by 5 bases. This CDR3 contains 13 residues.

This rearrangement joins TRBV4-1 to TRBJ1-4; D not certain. Trimming cost V 3 bases and J 8 bases, with 19 bases left between them. Germline lookup yields CDR1 MGHRA and CDR2 YSYEKL. The CDR3 extends over 16 amino acids. CDR3 bases: TGCGCCAGCAGCCATGGCTGGGGAGGGTTAGAAGAAAAACTGTTTTTT. This sequence encodes CASSHGWGGLEEKLFF.

This chain connects TRBV4-3 to TRBJ2-1, with a tentative D call TRBD2 (6 bases). The CDR3 runs to 18 residues. V lost 4 bases, J lost 4 bases, and 23 bases lay in between. CDR1 and CDR2 (germline): LGHNA, YSLEER. Written as DNA, the CDR3 is TGCGCCAGCAGCCGGAGGTGGGGTAGGTGGGGGGTTTACAATGAGCAGTTCTTC. Protein: CASSRRWGRWGVYNEQFF.

This sequence joins TRBV6-4 and TRBJ1-6; unclear D gene. The CDR3 extends over 17 amino acids. V lost 5 bases and J lost 0, with 14 bases in between. CDR1 is MRHNA and CDR2 is SNTAGT in the germline V gene. CDR3 nucleotide sequence: TGTGCCAGCAGTAAATCCCTAAGGAGCTCCTATAATTCACCCCTCCACTTT. Translation gives CASSKSLRSSYNSPLHF.

The chain combines TRBV5-4 with TRBJ1-6; possible D gene TRBD1, 6 bases. From germline, CDR1 is SGHNT and CDR2 YYREEE (reference sequence). V lost 4 bases and J 1 base, leaving 15 bases between the germline ends. This CDR3 region has 17 residues. This CDR3 is CASSRGGGGSYNSPLHF. The CDR3 DNA reads TGTGCCAGCAGCCGAGGGGGGGGAGGGTCCTATAATTCACCCCTCCACTTT.

The chain uses TRBV28 and TRBJ1-5; TRBD1 agrees at 7 bases. V gave up 5 bases and J gave up 2 bases; unmatched junction bases: 0. There are 13 residues in the CDR3. Germline lookup yields CDR1 MDHEN and CDR2 SYDVKM. The CDR3 reads CASSDRGNQPQHF. CDR3 nucleotide sequence: TGTGCCAGCAGTGACAGGGGCAATCAGCCCCAGCATTTT.